Listed here are 17 T cell receptor beta chains from one sample, sequenced in a study of regulatory T cells in long-lasting Graves disease. In building TCR beta libraries, iRepertoire HTBI primers were used together with Arm-PCR of CDR3 regions. From the multiplex PCR reads, TCRdb called clonotypes with MiXCR, one entry per CDR3 protein. The sample has over 350,000 distinct CDR3 sequences, around 20% seen once. Noted time point: persistent/refractory GD, antithyroid drugs over 5 years with positive TRAb. Scientists built the TCR library using RNA that was extracted from PBMCs. Specimen: peripheral blood mononuclear cells (PBMCs), collected when the disease was refractory, from a patient treated with antithyroid drugs. Source of these receptors: a female donor with Graves disease.

This clonotype was detected a few times. The V call is TRBV27, the J call TRBJ2-5; TRBD1 agrees at 10 bases. Trimming took 8 bases from V and 0 from J; bases not matched to a gene: 6. Per the germline V gene, CDR1 is MNHEY and CDR2 is SMNVEV (reference sequence). This CDR3 has 15 residues. CDR3 protein: CASSRTGGDQETQYF. As DNA, the CDR3 is TGTGCCAGCTCTAGGACAGGGGGTGACCAAGAGACCCAGTACTTC.

Many counts were recorded for this clonotype. This sequence joins TRBV12-3 or TRBV12-4 and TRBJ1-6; no clear D. The CDR3 length is 12 residues. V gave up 6 bases and J gave up 8 bases, with 8 bases separating them. CDR3 sequence reads: CASRIEYSPLHF. In DNA form, the CDR3 reads TGTGCCAGCAGAATTGAATATTCACCCCTCCACTTT.

Only one count was recorded for this clonotype. This sequence may be a read error, since a much larger clone differs from it by one base. The chain employs TRBV29-1 and TRBJ2-7; the D is unclear. V gave up 0 bases and J gave up 3 bases, with 3 bases separating them. The CDR3 runs to 11 residues. Germline assignment: CDR1 SQVTM and CDR2 ANQGSEA. CDR3 sequence: CSVEDLYEQYF. Written as DNA, the CDR3 is TGCAGCGTTGAAGATCTCTACGAGCAGTACTTC.

J is TRBJ1-1 and V is TRBV19; D uncertain. The CDR3 covers 12 residues. The germline V and J ends were trimmed by 10 bases and 0 bases, with 9 bases remaining between them. The germline gives CDR1 LNHDA, CDR2 SQIVND (reference sequence). This chain's CDR3 is CATRTVNTEAFF. Written as DNA, the CDR3 is TGTGCCACCAGGACGGTGAACACTGAAGCTTTCTTT.

Note on this clonotype: A far bigger clonotype differs at one base, so this is likely a read error. The chain employs TRBV6-1 and TRBJ2-5; weak D call: TRBD1 (5 bases). Germline-derived CDR1 and CDR2 are MNHNS and SASEGT. The CDR3 totals 13 residues. DNA of the CDR3: TGTGCCAGCAGTTTGGGGCGGAAAGAGGCCCAGTACTTC. It is translated as CASSLGRKEAQYF.

This rearrangement joins TRBV9 to TRBJ2-1, with 10 bases fitting TRBD2. V lost 4 bases, J lost 8 bases, and 6 bases stayed unmatched. The germline V gene has CDR1 SGDLS and CDR2 YYNGEE. This CDR3 has 14 amino acids. For the CDR3, the DNA is TGTGCCAGCAGCCCTTGGACTAGCGGCTATGAGCAGTTCTTC. Its protein product is CASSPWTSGYEQFF.

This clonotype turned up a few times. The chain joins TRBV19 to TRBJ1-5, with D uncertain. Germline-derived CDR1 and CDR2 are LNHDA and SQIVND (reference sequence). Trimming removed 0 bases at V and 5 bases at J, with 5 bases between. The CDR3 contains 13 residues. The DNA of the CDR3 is TGTGCCAGTAGTATAGATTACGATCAGCCCCAGCATTTT. This encodes CASSIDYDQPQHF.

This clonotype was detected many times. J is TRBJ1-1 and V is TRBV6-5, with a tentative D call TRBD1 (5 bases). The CDR3 contains 12 residues. The germline gives CDR1 MNHEY, CDR2 SVGAGI. V was shortened by 2 bases and J by 5 bases, with 6 bases between the two germline ends. CDR3 coding DNA: TGTGCCAGCAGTTACGCAGGGACTGAAGCTTTCTTT. Amino acids: CASSYAGTEAFF.

The rearrangement links TRBV11-2 to TRBJ2-5; TRBD2 is a possible D gene (6 bases). CDR1 is SGHAT and CDR2 is FQNNGV in the germline V gene. CDR3 length equals 16 residues. The germline V and J ends were trimmed by 2 bases and 3 bases, with 16 bases remaining between them. The CDR3 DNA reads as TGTGCCAGCAGCTTAACGCCCCGGGGGTACGAAGAGACCCAGTACTTC. This translates into CASSLTPRGYEETQYF.

This clonotype came up many times. The J gene is TRBJ1-1, the V gene TRBV3-1; D unresolved. V lost 1 base, J lost 5 bases, and 11 bases lay in between. The CDR3 has 14 residues. The germline V gene has CDR1 LGHDT and CDR2 YNNKEL (reference sequence). CDR3 residues: CASSQAFGGTEAFF. The DNA of the CDR3 is TGTGCCAGCAGCCAAGCGTTCGGAGGGACTGAAGCTTTCTTT.

The chain carries TRBV20-1 and TRBJ2-7; D may match TRBD1 or TRBD2 (5 bases each). Germline values: CDR1 DFQATT, CDR2 SNEGSKA (reference sequence). There are 15 residues in the CDR3. Trimming stripped 1 base from V and 5 bases from J, with 18 bases between. In nucleotides, the CDR3 is TGCAGTGCTAGAGCTCCGGGACCCGGGCACGACGAGCAGTACTTC. It codes for CSARAPGPGHDEQYF.

The chain links TRBV12-3 or TRBV12-4 to TRBJ1-5; D ambiguous. The CDR3 totals 13 residues. Trimming took 3 bases from V and 6 from J, leaving 9 bases between them. In nucleotides, the CDR3 is TGTGCCAGCAGTTTGTTTGAGGGTCAGCCCCAGCATTTT. This sequence encodes CASSLFEGQPQHF.

Regarding this clonotype: This sequence may be a read error, since a much larger clone differs from it by one base. The chain uses TRBV12-3 or TRBV12-4 and TRBJ1-1, with a possible D match to TRBD1 (6 bases). The CDR3 runs to 13 residues. CDR3: CDSSLTGRTEAFF. Here the CDR3 DNA reads TGTGACAGCAGTTTAACAGGGCGAACTGAAGCTTTCTTT.

On this clonotype: This may stem from a read error, because a much larger clone lies one nucleotide away. A read error is likely, as this CDR3 ends without the conserved phenylalanine or tryptophan. The chain has TRBV10-1 and TRBJ2-7, with 10 bases matching TRBD1. Germline CDR1 and CDR2: WNHNN and SYGVQD (reference sequence). CDR3 length: 14 amino acids. The trim removed 8 bases at V and 3 bases at J, leaving 7 bases unmatched. Here the CDR3 reads CASRRTGGRYEQYS. The CDR3 bases are TGCGCCAGCCGACGGACAGGGGGACGCTACGAGCAGTACTCC.

Ten or more counts support this clonotype. The gene calls are TRBV28 and TRBJ1-2, with 10 bases that match TRBD1. V dropped 6 bases and J dropped 8; count of bases not matched to a gene: 6. The germline V gene has CDR1 MDHEN and CDR2 SYDVKM. The CDR3 loop spans 13 amino acids. As DNA, the CDR3 is TGTGCCAGCAGGGGGGGGACAGGGGCCGGCTACACCTTC. As protein: CASRGGTGAGYTF.

This clonotype showed up many times. The V and J genes are TRBV29-1 and TRBJ1-4; the D is unclear. The CDR3 extends over 16 amino acids. Germline CDR1 reads SQVTM; CDR2 reads ANQGSEA. V was cut by 6 bases and J by 5 bases, with 22 bases left in between. The CDR3 is CSVRALKGGLNEKLFF. The CDR3 region has the DNA TGCAGCGTAAGAGCTCTTAAGGGAGGCCTAAATGAAAAACTGTTTTTT. Full variable domain (remainder filled in from reference TRBV29-1 and TRBJ1-4): SAVISQKPSRDICQRGTSLTIQCQVDSQVTMMFWYRQQPGQSLTLIATANQGSEATYESGFVIDKFPISRPNLTFSTLTVSNMSPEDSSIYLCSVRALKGGLNEKLFFGSGTQLSVL.

Written as DNA, the CDR3 is TGTGCCAGCAGCCGGACCCCGGGACTAGCGGGAACCGGGGGCAATGAGCAGTTCTTC. As protein: CASSRTPGLAGTGGNEQFF. This chain connects TRBV14 to TRBJ2-1, with 13 nucleotides matching TRBD2. Looked up from germline, CDR1 is SGHDN and CDR2 is FVKESK. V lost 4 bases and J lost 6; bases outside the gene matches: 15. This CDR3 has 19 residues.